This passage covers 8 T cell receptor beta chains from one sample sequenced in a study of human versus mouse CDR3 diversity and MHC coevolution. The method was immunoSEQ multiplex PCR; TCRdb's version includes in-frame clones alone and lacks a portion of them. The sample lists about 81,000 clones; 85% to 95% were seen once. What was sequenced was naive CD4+ T cells from blood. Sample subset: CD45RO-negative CD62L-positive naive CD4 T cells. Every receptor here comes from a person aged 30-70 years in good health.

The rearrangement joins TRBV7-2 to TRBJ2-3, with 7 bases identical to TRBD1. This CDR3 contains 15 residues. V trimming: 5 bases; J trimming: 5 bases; junction bases outside the gene matches: 10. Germline loops: CDR1 SGHTA, CDR2 FQGNSA. CDR3 nucleotide sequence: TGTGCCAGCAGCGGGACAGTGCCTCGGGGAGATACGCAGTATTTT. Its protein is CASSGTVPRGDTQYF.

The V gene is TRBV6-6, the J gene TRBJ1-1; possibly TRBD1 for D (6 bases). The CDR3 totals 14 residues. Germline V CDR1 and CDR2: MNHNY, SVGAGI (reference sequence). V dropped 0 bases and J dropped 2 bases, with 7 bases sitting between them. The CDR3 reads CASSYSDSNTEAFF. The CDR3 coding sequence is TGTGCCAGCAGTTACTCGGACAGCAACACTGAAGCTTTCTTT.

This rearrangement joins TRBV4-2 to TRBJ2-1, with D possibly matching TRBD2 (5 bases). CDR1 is LGHNA and CDR2 is YNFKEQ in the germline V gene. The CDR3 length is 16 residues. Trimming left V 3 bases short and J 0 bases short, with 12 bases between. This CDR3 is CASSQVDWSSYNEQFF. The CDR3 DNA follows: TGTGCCAGCAGCCAGGTGGACTGGAGCTCCTACAATGAGCAGTTCTTC.

This sequence joins TRBV7-2 and TRBJ2-1; the match to TRBD2 covers 9 bases. The junction had 12 bases not matched to a gene; V was cut back by 5 bases and J by 1 base. From germline, CDR1 is SGHTA and CDR2 FQGNSA. The length of the CDR3 is 18 residues. DNA of the CDR3: TGTGCCAGCAGCCCCTGGTGGGGCAGCGGGAGGTCCTACAATGAGCAGTTCTTC. It codes for CASSPWWGSGRSYNEQFF.

The rearrangement links TRBV7-3 to TRBJ1-1; TRBD1 matches at 9 bases. CDR1 is SGHTA and CDR2 is FQGTGA in the germline V gene. The junction had 1 base not matched to a gene; V was cut back by 1 base and J by 4 bases. The CDR3 is made up of 14 amino acids. CDR3 in amino acids: CASSLRDRATEAFF. The CDR3 bases are TGTGCCAGCAGCTTAAGGGACAGGGCCACTGAAGCTTTCTTT.

In its sample, this clone was seen once. The V call is TRBV4-2, the J call TRBJ2-7; 10 bases align to TRBD1. With 3 bases clipped from V and 7 bases from J, the junction kept 3 bases outside the gene matches. This CDR3 is built from 13 residues. Per the germline V gene, CDR1 is LGHNA and CDR2 is YNFKEQ. CDR3 protein: CASSQTGGLEQYF. In DNA form, the CDR3 reads TGTGCCAGCAGCCAGACAGGGGGCCTAGAGCAGTACTTC.

To note about this clone: At one end, the junction sequence differs from germline, possibly due to a read error. Other DNA sequences in this specimen translate into the identical CDR3. The chain recombines TRBV14 with TRBJ1-6; D is unresolved. This CDR3 is 13 amino acids long. Looked up from germline, CDR1 is SGHDN and CDR2 is FVKESK. The CDR3 DNA reads as TGTGCCAGCAGCCAAGGGCTGAATTCGCCCCTCCACTTT. Residues: CASSQGLNSPLHF.

This chain links TRBV18 with TRBJ1-1; 8 positions agree with TRBD1. V shed 4 bases, J shed 1 base, and the junction held 2 bases outside the gene matches. CDR1 and CDR2 (germline): KGHSH, LQKENI. The CDR3 spans 14 residues. The CDR3 reads CASSQGQENTEAFF. CDR3 DNA sequence: TGTGCCAGCTCACAGGGACAGGAGAACACTGAAGCTTTCTTT.